These T cell receptor beta chains were read from a single sample in a study of T cell repertoires in cytomegalovirus infection. MiXCR, applied by TCRdb to the reads, yields one record per CDR3 protein. The sample records 510,000 or so distinct CDR3 sequences, about 26% being singletons. The sequencing sample was made of PBMCs. Receptors were obtained from a human donor in good health (CMV status not recorded). Some clones in this sample may be carry-over from other donors' samples. Both conserved end residues are part of each CDR3. D genes are given only for firm matches. Clone size, where shown, is once, few, many, or a class for clones that have expanded.

clone size	J gene	D gene	V gene	CDR3 DNA	CDR3 protein
many	TRBJ2-2	TRBD1	TRBV7-3	TGTGCCAGCAGCCGCGACAGGGACACCGGGGAGCTGTTTTTT	CASSRDRDTGELFF
few	TRBJ2-1	.	TRBV7-3	TGTGCCAGCAGCTCGAATAGCGGACCCTACAATGAGCAGTTCTTC	CASSSNSGPYNEQFF
.	TRBJ1-1	TRBD1	TRBV5-3	TGTGCCAGCAGCCGTGGCGCAGGGGGCGCGAACACTGAAGCTTTCTTT	CASSRGAGGANTEAFF
few	TRBJ1-1	TRBD1	TRBV7-2	TGTGCCAGCTGCCGACAGGGGGACACTGAAGCTTTCTTT	CASCRQGDTEAFF
.	TRBJ2-3	TRBD2	TRBV29-1	TGCAGCGTTGATAGTTCAAGGACTAGCGGCACAGATACGCAGTATTTT	CSVDSSRTSGTDTQYF
few	TRBJ2-1	TRBD2	TRBV7-7	TGTGCCAGCAGTCCATTACTAGCGGGGATTTACAATGAGCAGTTCTTC	CASSPLLAGIYNEQFF
.	TRBJ1-1	.	TRBV10-3	TGTGCCATCAGTGAGCCGGGGTTGAACACTGAAGCTTTCTTT	CAISEPGLNTEAFF
few	TRBJ2-1	.	TRBV4-1	TGCGCCAGCAGCCAAGGAGTCAGCTACAATGAGCAGTTCTTC	CASSQGVSYNEQFF
.	TRBJ2-1	TRBD2	TRBV20-1	TGCAGTGCTAATACCGGGACTAGCGGCTACAATGAGCAGTTCTTC	CSANTGTSGYNEQFF
.	TRBJ2-3	TRBD2	TRBV20-1	TGCAGTGCTGCCAAGACTAGCGGGGACCCAGATACGCAGTATTTT	CSAAKTSGDPDTQYF
few	TRBJ2-2	.	TRBV2	TGTGCCAGCAGTGAAGGACATACCGGGGAGCTGTTTTTT	CASSEGHTGELFF
many	TRBJ2-5	.	TRBV7-2	TGTGCCAGCAGCCCCCTAATGGGGGGGCGGGAGACCCAGTACTTC	CASSPLMGGRETQYF
.	TRBJ2-2	TRBD1	TRBV6-2/TRBV6-3	TGTGCCAGCAGTTATGGGACAGCCGGGGAGCTGTTTTTT	CASSYGTAGELFF
.	TRBJ2-2	TRBD2	TRBV7-6	TGTGCCAGCAGCTTAGGAGGGCCTAGCGGGAGCGCCATTACTAACGGGGAGCTGTTTTTT	CASSLGGPSGSAITNGELFF
many	TRBJ1-5	.	TRBV7-2	TGTGCCAGCAGCTTAGGAGGGTGGGGCAATCAGCCCCAGCATTTT	CASSLGGWGNQPQHF
few	TRBJ1-4	.	TRBV7-9	TGTGCCAGCAGCGTTCCAGGGGCGAATGAAAAACTGTTTTTT	CASSVPGANEKLFF
.	TRBJ1-6	TRBD1	TRBV7-9	TGTGCCAGCAGGCCAGACAGGGGGCAAGGTGATAATTCACCCCTCCACTTT	CASRPDRGQGDNSPLHF
few	TRBJ1-1	.	TRBV29-1	TGCAGCGCCACCGGGCAGAACACTGAAGCTTTCTTT	CSATGQNTEAFF
.	TRBJ2-7	.	TRBV4-3	TGCGCCAGCAGCCAAGGGAAGGGGGGGACCTACGAGCAGTACTTC	CASSQGKGGTYEQYF
.	TRBJ2-2	.	TRBV5-1	TGCGCCAGCAGCTTGGCCTGGGAGCTGTTTTTT	CASSLAWELFF
few	TRBJ2-3	.	TRBV28	TGTGCCAGCGGTACTAGGCTTGAACCTACTAATGATACGCAGTATTTT	CASGTRLEPTNDTQYF